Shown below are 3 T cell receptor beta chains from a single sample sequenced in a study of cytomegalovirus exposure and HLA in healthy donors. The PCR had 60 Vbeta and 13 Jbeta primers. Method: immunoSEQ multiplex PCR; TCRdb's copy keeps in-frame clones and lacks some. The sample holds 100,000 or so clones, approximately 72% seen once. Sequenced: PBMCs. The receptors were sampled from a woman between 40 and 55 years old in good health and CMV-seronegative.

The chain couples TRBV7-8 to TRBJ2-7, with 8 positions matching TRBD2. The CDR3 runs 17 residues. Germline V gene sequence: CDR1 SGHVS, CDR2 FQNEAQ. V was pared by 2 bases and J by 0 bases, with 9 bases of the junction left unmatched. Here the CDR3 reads CASSLTAAGGSSYEQYF. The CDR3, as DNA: TGTGCCAGCAGCTTAACGGCGGCGGGGGGCTCCTCCTACGAGCAGTACTTC.

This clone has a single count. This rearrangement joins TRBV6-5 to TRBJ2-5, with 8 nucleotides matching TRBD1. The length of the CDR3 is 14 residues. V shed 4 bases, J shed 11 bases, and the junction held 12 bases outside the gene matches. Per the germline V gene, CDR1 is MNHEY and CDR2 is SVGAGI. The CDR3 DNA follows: TGTGCCAGCAGTTTCTTGGACAGGGTCGGGGAGCAGTACTTC. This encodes CASSFLDRVGEQYF.

Here the CDR3 reads CASSPWSQDTQYF. In DNA form, the CDR3 reads TGTGCCAGCTCCCCATGGAGTCAAGATACGCAGTATTTT. The rearrangement uses TRBV18 and TRBJ2-3; D is undetermined. This CDR3 contains 13 residues. Trimming left V 6 bases short and J 5 bases short, with 12 bases between. CDR1 KGHSH and CDR2 LQKENI come from the germline V gene.